This TCR beta chain was documented in a study of blood T cell repertoires in COVID-19. This CDR3 is 15 amino acids long. Germline V gene data show CDR1 as SEHNR and CDR2 as FQNEAQ (reference sequence). V dropped 3 bases and J dropped 4; count of bases not matched to a gene: 5. Patients from Seattle were sampled longitudinally, starting during active infection. Libraries were prepared by immunoSEQ multiplex PCR; TCRdb keeps only in-frame clonotypes and omits some of them. This table holds roughly 260,000 clones, roughly 90% found once. The sample consisted of peripheral blood. The chain uses TRBV7-9 and TRBJ2-1, with 8 nucleotides matching TRBD2. The source of this sequence is a woman in her twenties or thirties with COVID-19, enrolled during active disease. CDR3 region: CASSLSTGGYNEQFF. CDR3 in DNA: TGTGCCAGCAGCTTGTCAACGGGAGGGTACAATGAGCAGTTCTTC.